The clone carrying this TCR beta chain was seen only once. The data are from a study of T cells after somatic rescue of genetic block. The table came from immunoSEQ multiplex PCR; TCRdb's copy has only in-frame clones and leaves some out. The sample consists of about 88,000 clones, 75% to 90% of them appearing once. Germline V gene sequence: CDR1 MNHEY, CDR2 SMNVEV (reference sequence). The CDR3 extends over 14 amino acids. The sequence was collected from a woman under 30. The specimen sequenced was peripheral blood mononuclear cells (PBMCs). The chain recombines TRBV27 with TRBJ2-5; D might be TRBD2 (5 bases). The last part of the DNA fits TRBJ2-7 better; the J call may be wrong. The CDR3 DNA reads as TGTGCCAGCAGTCGGGCGGCCCGGACTTACGAGCAGTACTTC. Protein: CASSRAARTYEQYF.